Listed below are T cell receptor beta chains from one sample, sequenced in a study of blood T cell repertoires in COVID-19. Profiled with immunoSEQ multiplex PCR; TCRdb holds only in-frame clones, not every one. The sample holds approximately 210,000 clones; about 91% are singletons and the top ten take roughly 1.5%. Material for sequencing was peripheral blood. The receptors originated from a man aged 18 to 29 with active or convalescent COVID-19. Both conserved end residues are part of each CDR3.

j_call v_call cdr3_aa
TRBJ1-2 TRBV28 CASSLWAGLNYGYTF
TRBJ1-2 TRBV10-3 CAIRPPANYGYTF
TRBJ2-1 TRBV7-3 CASSPDRALYNEQFF
TRBJ2-1 TRBV5-1 CASSLVQTSGYNEQFF
TRBJ2-3 TRBV28 CASALLADFIGDTQYF
TRBJ1-2 TRBV7-2 CASSSRDTSLGHGYTF
TRBJ2-7 TRBV5-4 CASSQQGLNYEQYF
TRBJ2-7 TRBV20-1 CSASSRDTLRYEQYF
TRBJ1-5 TRBV11-2 CASSPGRGPNQPQHF
TRBJ2-3 TRBV7-3 CASSLLAGEGDTQYF
TRBJ2-2 TRBV2 CASSTPTGFLAGELFF
TRBJ2-1 TRBV19 CASSIELADYNEQFF
TRBJ2-5 TRBV6-5 CASRRLAGGLETQYF
TRBJ2-2 TRBV15 CATSRWGLQGGNTGELFF
TRBJ1-2 TRBV29-1 CSVEKPGQRNYGYTF
TRBJ2-7 TRBV3-1/TRBV3-2 CASSQWTSEEQYF
TRBJ1-1 TRBV6-5 CASNGDRANTEAFF
TRBJ1-4 TRBV2 CASSEDRTTNEKLFF
TRBJ2-4 TRBV4-2 CASSPRTSGGGAKNIQYF
TRBJ2-7 TRBV10-2 CASSDLAGVVYEQYF
TRBJ2-7 TRBV29-1 CSVARGLAEQYF
TRBJ1-6 TRBV10-3 CAISAWPRGRYNSPLHF
TRBJ2-7 TRBV5-1 CASRSSGSYEQYF
TRBJ2-7 TRBV20-1 CSAGAGYEQYF
TRBJ2-3 TRBV11-3 CASSLTGASTDTQYF
TRBJ2-1 TRBV12-3/TRBV12-4 CADRLAGGNEQFF
TRBJ2-7 TRBV2 CASAGVPYEQYF
TRBJ1-1 TRBV19 CASSMVRGQGARTEAFF
TRBJ2-3 TRBV6-4 CASSRQGPTDTQYF
TRBJ2-1 TRBV6-2/TRBV6-3 CASSYSSSGRAMVNEQFF
TRBJ1-3 TRBV3-1/TRBV3-2 CASSPNPGQGFSSGNTIYF
TRBJ2-1 TRBV24-1 CATSGSSVEVHNEQFF
TRBJ2-1 TRBV27 CASSSVGLAGGNEQFF
TRBJ1-6 TRBV10-3 CAIQGDSYNSPLHF
TRBJ2-7 TRBV13 CASSLLAGGHDEQYF
TRBJ1-4 TRBV30 CAGGQGGKLFF
TRBJ1-2 TRBV3-1/TRBV3-2 CASSQHPTGGAYGYTF
TRBJ2-1 TRBV19 CASSVTGGGYNEQFF
TRBJ1-2 TRBV5-1 CASSLATQGGYGYTF
TRBJ2-5 TRBV5-1 CASSSGTSGQETQYF
TRBJ2-5 TRBV15 CATRREKGRSKETQYF
TRBJ2-1 TRBV5-1 CASSPSGNNEQFF
TRBJ1-4 TRBV20-1 CSASGGETNEKLFF
TRBJ2-1 TRBV19 CASSDRDRVYNEQFF
TRBJ2-1 TRBV14 CASSQYASLHEQFF
TRBJ2-7 TRBV5-4 CASSTTPGLAEGEQYF
TRBJ2-7 TRBV9 CASSVGTNLYEQYF
TRBJ2-5 TRBV9 CASSGEGTSGIEQETQYF
TRBJ1-1 TRBV7-9 CASSWSRGVSTEAFF
TRBJ2-7 TRBV11-2 CASSLKPGLVSEQYF
TRBJ2-2 TRBV4-1 CASSHDPGLHGELFF